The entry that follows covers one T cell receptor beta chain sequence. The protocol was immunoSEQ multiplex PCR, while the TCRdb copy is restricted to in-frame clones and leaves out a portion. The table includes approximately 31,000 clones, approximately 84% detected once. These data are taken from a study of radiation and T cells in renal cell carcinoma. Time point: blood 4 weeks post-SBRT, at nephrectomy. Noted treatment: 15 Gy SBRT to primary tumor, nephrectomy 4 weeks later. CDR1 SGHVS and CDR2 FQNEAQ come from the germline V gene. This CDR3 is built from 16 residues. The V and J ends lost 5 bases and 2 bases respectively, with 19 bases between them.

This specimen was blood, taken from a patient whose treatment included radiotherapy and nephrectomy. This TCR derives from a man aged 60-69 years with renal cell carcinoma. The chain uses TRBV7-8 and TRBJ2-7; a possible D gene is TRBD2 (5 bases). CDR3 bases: TGTGCCAGCAGCGCCCGCCTCGGGGTAGGAACCTACGAGCAGTACTTC. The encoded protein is CASSARLGVGTYEQYF.